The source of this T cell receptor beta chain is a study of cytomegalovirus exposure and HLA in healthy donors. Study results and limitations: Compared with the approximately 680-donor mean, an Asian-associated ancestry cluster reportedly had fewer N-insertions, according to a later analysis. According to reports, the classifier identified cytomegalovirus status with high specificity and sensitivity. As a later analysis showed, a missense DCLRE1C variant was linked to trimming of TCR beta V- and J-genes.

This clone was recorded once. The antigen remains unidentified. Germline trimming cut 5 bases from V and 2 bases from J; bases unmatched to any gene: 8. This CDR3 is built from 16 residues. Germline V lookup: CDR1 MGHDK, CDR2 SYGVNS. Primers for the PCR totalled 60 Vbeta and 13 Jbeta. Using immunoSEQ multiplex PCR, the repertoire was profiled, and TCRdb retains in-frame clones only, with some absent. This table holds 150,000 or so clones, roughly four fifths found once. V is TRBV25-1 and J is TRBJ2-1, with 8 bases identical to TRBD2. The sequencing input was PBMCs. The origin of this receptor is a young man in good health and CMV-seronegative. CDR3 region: CASSTNGAGAYNEQFF. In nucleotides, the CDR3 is TGTGCCAGCAGTACTAACGGAGCGGGGGCCTACAATGAGCAGTTCTTC.